The TCR beta chain under discussion was sequenced for a study of immune cell composition in non-small cell lung cancer. CDR1 is SNHLY, CDR2 FYNNEI, per germline. With 6 bases clipped from V and 5 bases from J, the junction kept 9 bases outside the gene matches. The CDR3 totals 14 residues. TCRdb keeps only in-frame clones here, not all; method: immunoSEQ multiplex PCR. The repertoire holds 13,000 to 15,000 clones, with roughly 73% as singletons. The chain uses TRBV2 and TRBJ2-5, with 7 bases matching TRBD1. The sequence derives from a human donor with non-small cell lung cancer. The specimen sequenced was lung tumor tissue. The CDR3 reads CASSSGQSAETQYF. The CDR3 bases are TGTGCCAGCAGCTCGGGACAGTCGGCTGAGACCCAGTACTTC.